A selection of T cell receptor beta chains follows, all from one sample in a study of blood T cell repertoires in COVID-19. Clones were sequenced by immunoSEQ multiplex PCR, and TCRdb holds only the in-frame ones, with some missing. The table includes about 15,000 clones, 75% to 90% detected once. Sequencing was done on a sample of peripheral blood. These TCRs come from a human donor in a cohort sampled during active COVID-19. The conserved cysteine and the conserved F or W are not part of the CDR3 here. A D gene is named only where the DNA matches it firmly. Only part of the rows carry a size: once, few, many, or a class if the clone is expanded.

v_call	j_call	clone_size	d_call	cdr3_aa
TRBV19	TRBJ2-5	once	TRBD2	ASSFAGTSGGAQETQY
TRBV19	TRBJ1-5	NA	TRBD1	ASSRTGLLNNQPQH
TRBV2	TRBJ2-7	NA	TRBD1	ASSDGTGRGEQY
TRBV9	TRBJ2-2	NA	NA	ASSVAGVVGELF
TRBV28	TRBJ2-7	NA	TRBD2	ASKTSGWLEQY
TRBV7-2	TRBJ1-3	NA	TRBD1	ASSSPGQGGNTIY
TRBV30	TRBJ2-5	NA	TRBD2	AWGPGTSGQETQY
TRBV5-6	TRBJ2-4	NA	TRBD2	ASSPLAGDKNIQY
TRBV6-6	TRBJ1-1	NA	NA	ASSPTDTEAF
TRBV3-1/TRBV3-2	TRBJ1-6	NA	NA	ASSAAGSPLH
TRBV7-9	TRBJ1-5	NA	NA	ASSLGTDQPQH
TRBV7-9	TRBJ2-5	once	TRBD2	ASSLGGGLAGVETQY
TRBV3-1/TRBV3-2	TRBJ2-2	once	TRBD1	ASSQVRQGASTGELF
TRBV14	TRBJ1-1	NA	NA	ASSQGSHTEAF
TRBV4-1	TRBJ2-3	NA	TRBD2	ASSHPGGSAGSTDTQY
TRBV6-1	TRBJ1-2	NA	TRBD1	ASSEEGGGGYT
TRBV6-2/TRBV6-3	TRBJ1-4	NA	TRBD1	ASSTRTGSIEKLF